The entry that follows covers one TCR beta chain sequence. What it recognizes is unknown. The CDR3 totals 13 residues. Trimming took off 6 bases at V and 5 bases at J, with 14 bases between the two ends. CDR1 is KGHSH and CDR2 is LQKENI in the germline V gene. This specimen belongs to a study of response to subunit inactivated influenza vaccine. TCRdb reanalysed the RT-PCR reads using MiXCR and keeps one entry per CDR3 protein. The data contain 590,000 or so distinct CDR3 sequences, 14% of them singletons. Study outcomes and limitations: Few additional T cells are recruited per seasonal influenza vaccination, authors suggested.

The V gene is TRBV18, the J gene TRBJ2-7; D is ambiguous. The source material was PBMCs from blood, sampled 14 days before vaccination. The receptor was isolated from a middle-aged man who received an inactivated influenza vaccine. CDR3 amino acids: CASSQSKPHEQYF. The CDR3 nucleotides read TGTGCCAGCTCTCAATCCAAGCCACACGAGCAGTACTTC. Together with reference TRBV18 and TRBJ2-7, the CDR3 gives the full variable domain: NAGVMQNPRHLVRRRGQEARLRCSPMKGHSHVYWYRQLPEEGLKFMVYLQKENIIDESGMPKERFSAEFPKEGPSILRIQQVVRGDSAAYFCASSQSKPHEQYFGPGTRLTVT.